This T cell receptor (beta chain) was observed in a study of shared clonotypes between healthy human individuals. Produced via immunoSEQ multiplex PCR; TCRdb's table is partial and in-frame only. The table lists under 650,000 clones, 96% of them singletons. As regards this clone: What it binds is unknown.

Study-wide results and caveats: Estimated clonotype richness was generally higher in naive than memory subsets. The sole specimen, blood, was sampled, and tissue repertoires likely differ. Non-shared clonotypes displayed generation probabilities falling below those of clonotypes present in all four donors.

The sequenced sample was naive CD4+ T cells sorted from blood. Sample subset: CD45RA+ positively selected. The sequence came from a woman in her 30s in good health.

CDR3 DNA: TGTGCCAGCAGCCGAAGACAGGGGGCTGAGGAGCAGTACTTC. It translates to CASSRRQGAEEQYF. This sequence joins TRBV11-1 and TRBJ2-7, with 10 bases identical to TRBD1. Germline CDR1 reads SGHAT; CDR2 reads FQDESV (reference sequence). Losses at the gene ends were 5 bases for V and 7 bases for J; bases not matched to a gene: 8. This CDR3 spans 14 amino acids.